Here is one T cell receptor beta chain with its context. What this receptor recognizes is not known. The sample holds no much larger clone one base away, and base qualities are not on file. The source of the sample is a study of blood T cells in healthy people across ages (dated by TCRdb to between 2014 and 2016). The study in broad terms: In model experiments, template switching captured about one uniquely barcoded TCR beta cDNA molecule for every two T cells. Donors were grouped into four age groups: young (average about 15 years), middle-aged (39), aged (about 60) and long-lived (roughly 80). Using the same blood draw, the study looked at two additional independent replicas of 1 million unique cDNA reads for two donors, one aged 18 to 30 and the other aged 80 or older. To avoid experimental bias, donors of different ages were distributed randomly across sequencing lanes. Age-related changes in TCR beta repertoire diversity were measured in the study by deep sequencing normalized with unique cDNA molecular identifiers. The study at large found these results: Compared with the aged group, more naive CD4+ T cells, fewer expanded clones and increased TCR diversity were shown by the long-lived group, suggesting age selection. Because profiling used bulk unsorted PBMCs, naive and antigen-experienced compartments could not be compared conclusively. Because the CMV infection status of the donors was unknown, age-related changes in expanded clonotypes may potentially have been confounded. As age increased, observed TCR beta diversity per million T cells dropped in a roughly linear way, and a significant reduction was already evident by age 40. There was a strong correlation between observed TCR beta diversity and the percentage of naive T cells measured by flow cytometry. Estimates of total diversity from one million sequenced T cells were regarded as lower bounds and underestimates.

Trimming takes 5 bases from V and 2 bases from J, and the germline ends sit 15 bases apart. The germline V gene provides CDR1 SGHTA and CDR2 FQGNSA. The CDR3 spans 15 residues, from the cysteine through the phenylalanine. Only the CDR3 portion is preserved as DNA: 45 bases, with reading frame beginning at the first base. The roughly 37 donors, aged roughly 6 to 95 years, were systemically healthy Caucasian individuals from Russia. Ten milliliters of peripheral blood were collected from each donor into EDTA-treated Vacutainer tubes. Ficoll-Paque density-gradient centrifugation was used to isolate PBMCs, with at least 6.5 million per sample. Trizol reagent was used to extract total RNA from the PBMCs, yielding at least 6 micrograms per sample. For every donor, an aliquot of PBMCs went through flow cytometry to measure the percentages of naive CD45RAhigh/CD27high T cells. The library was built by means of 5' RACE. Sequenced on an Illumina HiSeq 2500. A second PCR of roughly 7 to 11 cycles was run with a J-beta primer mix and a sample-barcoded 5' primer. A unique molecular identifier was introduced onto each TCR beta cDNA molecule by a template-switch 5' adaptor carrying 12 random nucleotides. At least 2.5 million CDR3-containing paired-end reads were obtained from each sample. First-strand cDNA synthesis was performed from all RNA using the Mint cDNA synthesis kit, with priming by a TRBC-specific oligonucleotide. All cDNA was treated with uracil-DNA glycosylase and then went through a first 18-cycle PCR with the universal primers M1SS and BC2_uni_R. As for the authors' bioinformatics: For normalization, 1 million high-quality reads were randomly selected from each sample, with every read carrying a distinct molecular identifier. Reads sharing molecular identifiers were discarded rather than binned into consensus sequences. MiTCR, run with a Q25 quality threshold and the strictest error-elimination algorithm, handled CDR3 identification, clonotype clustering and error correction. A nonparametric unseen species model with Euler transformation was used to estimate lower-bound total TCR beta diversity. The raw public reads went through TCRdb reprocessing: fastp at Q25, MiXCR clone calling, in-frame beta chains kept. For every CDR3 protein sequence, its rows merge into one entry that carries the most common genes and DNA. The authors' filters were not applied to this entry. The sample includes approximately 690,000 distinct CDR3 sequences, with 58% observed a single time. Over 30% of the sample belongs to the ten largest clones.

This clonotype originated in a man aged 55 to 69 in good health. The specimen was blood. This chain joins TRBV7-2 to TRBJ2-5, with a tentative D gene TRBD2 over 6 matching bases. The sequence in DNA is TGTGCCAGCAGCGCGGGCGCGGGGCCACAAGAGACCCAGTACTTC. This codes for CASSAGAGPQETQYF.